This is a list of T cell receptor beta chains from one sample in a study of shared clonotypes between healthy human individuals. The repertoire was sequenced with immunoSEQ multiplex PCR; TCRdb's copy has only in-frame clones and lacks some. The sample shows around 2,100,000 clones, roughly 94% of them seen only once. Sequenced sample: naive CD8+ T cells sorted from blood. The receptors derive from a man in his late teens or twenties in good health. Both conserved end residues are part of each CDR3. D genes are given only for firm matches. Clone size appears in some rows only: once, few, many, or a class for an expanded clone.

NA	NA	TRBV18	TRBJ2-7	TGTGCCAGCTCACCGTCGGACAGCTACGAGCAGTACTTC	CASSPSDSYEQYF
once	NA	TRBV6-5	TRBJ2-7	TGTGCCAGCAGTTACGCCGGGCCCCCCTACGAGCAGTACTTC	CASSYAGPPYEQYF
NA	NA	TRBV7-9	TRBJ2-3	TGTGCCAGCAGCTTCCCCAGGGGCGCAGATACGCAGTATTTT	CASSFPRGADTQYF
NA	TRBD1	TRBV5-1	TRBJ2-2	TGCGCCAGCAGCTTGGAGTGGACAGGGCCCGGGGAGCTGTTTTTT	CASSLEWTGPGELFF
NA	NA	TRBV27	TRBJ2-1	TGTGCCAGCAGTTTAGGGAGAGCCGGGGCTCACGATGAGCAGTTCTTC	CASSLGRAGAHDEQFF
NA	NA	TRBV23-1	TRBJ1-6	TGCGCCGGCCCCCCGTTGGGGAACAAAACAGGCACCGCTCCTAGAGTCCTGAATTCACCCCTCCACTTT	CAGPPLGNKTGTAPRVLNSPLHF
NA	TRBD2	TRBV10-3	TRBJ2-7	TGTGCCATCAGTGACTTAGCGGGAGGGCCGTCTAACGAGCAGTACTTC	CAISDLAGGPSNEQYF
NA	TRBD1	TRBV2	TRBJ1-5	TGTGCCAGCAGTGTGGACAGGGGGAGGGACTATAGCAATCAGCCCCAGCATTTT	CASSVDRGRDYSNQPQHF
NA	TRBD2	TRBV10-1	TRBJ2-2	TGCGCCAGCAGTGTCCTAGCGGGGGCCCCCGGGGAGCTGTTTTTT	CASSVLAGAPGELFF
NA	NA	TRBV7-2	TRBJ2-1	TGTGCCAGCAGCTATACATCGGGCCTAAGCTCCTACAATGAGCAGTTCTTC	CASSYTSGLSSYNEQFF
NA	NA	TRBV27	TRBJ1-1	TGTGCCAGCAGTACCACGGGGACAACGAACACTGAAGCTTTCTTT	CASSTTGTTNTEAFF
NA	NA	TRBV6-1	TRBJ2-3	TGTGCCAGCAGTGAAGCACCCGGACCAATTAGCACAGATACGCAGTATTTT	CASSEAPGPISTDTQYF
once	NA	TRBV6-5	TRBJ1-2	TGTGCCAGCAGTAGCCTCAACTATGGCTACACCTTC	CASSSLNYGYTF
NA	NA	TRBV6-5	TRBJ1-2	TGTGCCAGCAGGATCGGACCTCTCTATGGCTACACCTTC	CASRIGPLYGYTF
NA	TRBD1	TRBV9	TRBJ2-7	TGTGCCAGCAGCACTCGTCCCGGACAGGTGCCCTACGAGCAGTACTTC	CASSTRPGQVPYEQYF
NA	TRBD2	TRBV7-9	TRBJ2-1	TGTGCCAGCAGCTCGCCTGTGATGACTAGCGGGGGGGCTAATGAGCAGTTCTTC	CASSSPVMTSGGANEQFF
NA	TRBD1	TRBV2	TRBJ1-5	TGTGCCAGCAGTGAGGGACAGGAGGTTGTTCAGCCCCAGCATTTT	CASSEGQEVVQPQHF
NA	NA	TRBV5-4	TRBJ2-3	TGTGCCAGCACTGGCACAGATACGCAGTATTTT	CASTGTDTQYF
NA	NA	TRBV6-5	TRBJ1-2	TGTGCCAGCAGCATCGGGCAGGAGGGAGACTATGGCTACACCTTC	CASSIGQEGDYGYTF
NA	NA	TRBV6-1	TRBJ2-1	TGTGCCAGCAGTGAAGCGGGGGACAGCGGGCATGAGCAGTTCTTC	CASSEAGDSGHEQFF
NA	NA	TRBV5-6	TRBJ2-7	TGTGCCAGCAGTTCCGGGTCAGACTACGAGCAGTACTTC	CASSSGSDYEQYF
NA	NA	TRBV4-1	TRBJ2-2	TGCGCCAGCAGCCAGATTCAAAACACCGGGGAGCTGTTTTTT	CASSQIQNTGELFF
NA	TRBD1	TRBV7-9	TRBJ2-7	TGTGCCAGCAGCCCGGCGGTGGGACAGGGCTACGAGCAGTACTTC	CASSPAVGQGYEQYF
NA	TRBD2	TRBV4-3	TRBJ2-3	TGCGCCAGCAGCCAAGATCGGGGGGAGGGGATTACAGATACGCAGTATTTT	CASSQDRGEGITDTQYF
NA	NA	TRBV9	TRBJ2-7	TGTGCCAGCAGCGTAGAGGGGACGGACTACGAGCAGTACTTC	CASSVEGTDYEQYF
NA	NA	TRBV27	TRBJ2-6	TGTGCCAGCGCGGTCCTCGGGGGGGCCAACGTCCTGACTTTC	CASAVLGGANVLTF
few	TRBD2	TRBV15	TRBJ2-2	TGTGCCACCAGCAGAGGCGGGGGAAGGGGGGAGCTGTTTTTT	CATSRGGGRGELFF
NA	NA	TRBV10-2	TRBJ2-1	TGCGCCAGCAGTGAGCCGGACAGCGAGGGGAACAATGAGCAGTTCTTC	CASSEPDSEGNNEQFF
once	TRBD1	TRBV27	TRBJ1-2	TGTGCCAGCAGTTTAGGGACAGGGGGCGACCTGGGATATGGCTACACCTTC	CASSLGTGGDLGYGYTF
NA	TRBD2	TRBV5-8	TRBJ2-7	TGTGCCAGCAGCCCGCGGGTAGGTAGCGGGAGAACCTACGAGCAGTACTTC	CASSPRVGSGRTYEQYF
NA	TRBD1	TRBV5-6	TRBJ1-2	TGTGCCAGCAGCTTGGTCCAGGGGGCCGGTGGCTACACCTTC	CASSLVQGAGGYTF
NA	TRBD2	TRBV19	TRBJ2-7	TGTGCCAGTAGCCGTCGTTGGTCTAGCGGGACCTACGAGCAGTACTTC	CASSRRWSSGTYEQYF
NA	TRBD1	TRBV4-3	TRBJ1-5	TGCGCCAGCAGCCAAGATTCGACAGGGGGCGATCAGCCCCAGCATTTT	CASSQDSTGGDQPQHF
NA	TRBD2	TRBV30	TRBJ2-1	TGTGCCTGGAGTGGGGCGGCGGGAGGAGGGTACAATGAGCAGTTCTTC	CAWSGAAGGGYNEQFF
NA	NA	TRBV9	TRBJ2-3	TGTGCCAGCAGCGGAAGTTCGGATACGCAGTATTTT	CASSGSSDTQYF
once	NA	TRBV6-5	TRBJ2-3	TGTGCCAGCAGTTACGGGGTGGGGCAGGATACGCAGTATTTT	CASSYGVGQDTQYF
NA	NA	TRBV13	TRBJ2-4	TGTGCCAGCAGCACCCGGGACGAAGCCAAAAACATTCAGTACTTC	CASSTRDEAKNIQYF
NA	TRBD1	TRBV7-8	TRBJ1-5	TGTGCCAGCAGCTTAGCGCTGGCAGGGGGTGGTCAGCCCCAGCATTTT	CASSLALAGGGQPQHF
NA	TRBD1	TRBV6-5	TRBJ2-1	TGTGCCAGCAGTTGGGGACAGGGCATCGATGAGCAGTTCTTC	CASSWGQGIDEQFF
NA	TRBD1	TRBV4-3	TRBJ2-7	TGCGCCAGCAGCCAAGATGGGACAGCCCCCTACGAGCAGTACTTC	CASSQDGTAPYEQYF
NA	TRBD1	TRBV4-1	TRBJ2-7	TGCGCCAGCAGCCCCCAGGGGGATTACGAGCAGTACTTC	CASSPQGDYEQYF
NA	TRBD1	TRBV6-1	TRBJ2-7	TGTGCCAGCGAGGGACAGGGCGGAGACGAGCAGTACTTC	CASEGQGGDEQYF
NA	NA	TRBV4-3	TRBJ2-5	TGCGCCAGCAGCCAAGAGGGGGCCAGCCAAGAGACCCAGTACTTC	CASSQEGASQETQYF
NA	TRBD1	TRBV5-6	TRBJ2-7	TGTGCCAGCAGCCATCCTACAGGGGGCTCCTACGAGCAGTACTTC	CASSHPTGGSYEQYF
NA	NA	TRBV29-1	TRBJ2-7	TGCAGCGTTGATAGAGGGGCAGAACCGGGTTTTTACTTC	CSVDRGAEPGFYF
NA	TRBD1	TRBV30	TRBJ2-7	TGTGCCCTGGCTTGGGTCAGGGGGTCCCACGAGCAGTACTTC	CALAWVRGSHEQYF
NA	TRBD2	TRBV7-6	TRBJ2-3	TGTGCCAGCAGCTCAGAGCGGGATGGGGCAGATACGCAGTATTTT	CASSSERDGADTQYF
NA	NA	TRBV27	TRBJ2-2	TGTGCCAGCAGTTTTACAGGGACATTCGGGACCGGGGAGCTGTTTTTT	CASSFTGTFGTGELFF
NA	NA	TRBV9	TRBJ2-3	TGTGCCAGCAGAGGGGTTAGCACAGATACGCAGTATTTT	CASRGVSTDTQYF
NA	NA	TRBV5-6	TRBJ2-5	TGTGCCAGCAGCTTGGACTGGGAGCAAGCGGATCGGGAGACCCAGTACTTC	CASSLDWEQADRETQYF
NA	NA	TRBV19	TRBJ2-7	TGTGCCAGTAGTGAGACAACACACCTTTACGAGCAGTACTTC	CASSETTHLYEQYF
NA	NA	TRBV25-1	TRBJ2-1	TGTGCCAGCAGTCATTTAAACAATGAGCAGTTCTTC	CASSHLNNEQFF
NA	TRBD2	TRBV9	TRBJ2-2	TGTGCCAGCAGCGTAGTTGTTCGGCTAGCGGTAAACACCGGGGAGCTGTTTTTT	CASSVVVRLAVNTGELFF
NA	TRBD1	TRBV30	TRBJ1-2	TGTGCCTTTCGGGGACAGGGGCTGTTTGGCTACACCTTC	CAFRGQGLFGYTF
NA	TRBD2	TRBV30	TRBJ2-5	TGTGCCTGGACCGAAGGACTAGCGGGTGAAGAGACCCAGTACTTC	CAWTEGLAGEETQYF
NA	TRBD2	TRBV27	TRBJ2-7	TGTGCCAGCAGTTTATCCTCCGGGACTAGAAACTACGAGCAGTACTTC	CASSLSSGTRNYEQYF
NA	TRBD2	TRBV27	TRBJ2-7	TGTGCCAGCAGTTTCCGAGGACTAGCCTCCTACGAGCAGTACTTC	CASSFRGLASYEQYF
NA	NA	TRBV5-6	TRBJ2-5	TGTGCCAGCAGCCACCGGAGGGTCCGAGGGTATCAAGAGACCCAGTACTTC	CASSHRRVRGYQETQYF
NA	TRBD1	TRBV27	TRBJ1-2	TGTGCCAGCAGTTCGAACCTCCTTACAGGGGGCGGCTATGGCTACACCTTC	CASSSNLLTGGGYGYTF